These 4 T cell receptor beta chains share one sample of origin, sequenced in a study of cytomegalovirus exposure and HLA in healthy donors. The PCR had 60 Vbeta and 13 Jbeta primers. Sequencing used immunoSEQ multiplex PCR; TCRdb keeps in-frame clones, though not all of them. The profile shows 110,000 to 150,000 clones, 75% to 80% of them singletons. The sequencing input was PBMCs. Receptors originate from a woman between 25 and 40 years old in good health and CMV-seronegative.

The chain combines TRBV20-1 with TRBJ2-3, with a weak D call TRBD2 (5 bases). The CDR3 loop spans 11 amino acids. Germline V CDR1 and CDR2: DFQATT, SNEGSKA (reference sequence). Trimming pared 6 bases from V and 6 bases from J, leaving 10 bases between. The CDR3 sequence is CSALRVDTQYF. The CDR3 region has the DNA TGCAGTGCATTGAGGGTGGATACGCAGTATTTT.

V gene TRBV7-2 combines with J gene TRBJ2-1; 8 bases map to TRBD2. Trimming at V came to 4 bases and at J to 7 bases, leaving 9 bases not matched to a gene. The germline CDR1 and CDR2 sequences are SGHTA and FQGNSA. This CDR3 comprises 15 residues. The CDR3 sequence is CASSSPGGAGNEQFF. In nucleotides, the CDR3 is TGTGCCAGCAGCTCTCCGGGGGGGGCGGGGAATGAGCAGTTCTTC.

This clone has a single count. The chain recombines TRBV19 with TRBJ2-7, with 9 bases identical to TRBD1. The CDR3 length is 14 residues. Trimming at V came to 3 bases and at J to 3 bases, leaving 3 bases not matched to a gene. The germline V gene has CDR1 LNHDA and CDR2 SQIVND (reference sequence). The CDR3 bases are TGTGCCAGTAGTATCCAGGGACAGGGCTACGAGCAGTACTTC. Encoded protein: CASSIQGQGYEQYF.

The J gene is TRBJ2-3, the V gene TRBV18; 16 bases are shared with TRBD2. The CDR3 loop spans 19 amino acids. Per germline, CDR1 KGHSH and CDR2 LQKENI. Trimming took 1 base from V and 1 from J; bases not matched to a gene: 5. The CDR3 DNA reads as TGTGCCAGCTCACCACGGGGACTAGCGGGGGGGCGGCGCACAGATACGCAGTATTTT. Amino acid sequence: CASSPRGLAGGRRTDTQYF.